The 5 T cell receptor beta chains given below trace back to one sample, sequenced in a study of blood T cell repertoires in COVID-19. Assay: immunoSEQ multiplex PCR; the TCRdb copy retains only in-frame clones and omits some. The data hold around 200,000 clones, with about 86% observed a single time. The material sequenced was peripheral blood. The source is a man between 65 and 79 years old with active or convalescent COVID-19.

The chain employs TRBV12-5 and TRBJ2-6, with D uncertain. Trimming took 4 bases from V and 1 from J, leaving 2 bases between them. This CDR3 has 13 amino acids. The germline V gene has CDR1 LGHNT and CDR2 FRNRAP. CDR3 sequence: CASGSSGANVLTF. CDR3 coding DNA: TGTGCTAGTGGTTCGTCTGGGGCCAACGTCCTGACTTTC.

The genes are TRBV28 and TRBJ1-4, with TRBD1 matching 7 bases. This CDR3 has 15 amino acids. V lost 6 bases and J lost 9; bases outside the gene matches: 13. The germline V gene encodes CDR1 MDHEN and CDR2 SYDVKM. The CDR3 nucleotides are TGTGCCAGCAGGCCCACAGGGGAGAAGGTTAAAAAACTGTTTTTT. Translated: CASRPTGEKVKKLFF.

This chain links TRBV6-2 or TRBV6-3 with TRBJ2-2; weak D call: TRBD2 (6 bases). This CDR3 spans 16 amino acids. Germline V CDR1 and CDR2: MNHEY, SVGEGT. The germline V and J ends were trimmed by 5 bases and 4 bases, with 17 bases remaining between them. The CDR3 loop reads CASSPGVQASTGELFF. Written as DNA, the CDR3 is TGTGCCAGCAGTCCGGGGGTACAAGCCTCCACCGGGGAGCTGTTTTTT.

The CDR3 reads CASSEWGRDRNYGYTF. The CDR3 coding sequence is TGTGCCAGCAGTGAATGGGGAAGGGACAGGAACTATGGCTACACCTTC. The chain joins TRBV25-1 to TRBJ1-2, with 8 bases that match TRBD1. This CDR3 has 16 residues. V lost 1 base, J lost 2 bases, and 6 bases stayed unmatched. Per the germline V gene, CDR1 is MGHDK and CDR2 is SYGVNS.

In DNA form, the CDR3 reads TGTGCCTGGAGGGGCAGGGGAAACTATGGCTACACCTTC. Amino acids: CAWRGRGNYGYTF. The chain has TRBV30 and TRBJ1-2; D may be TRBD1 (6 bases). V was clipped by 3 bases and J by 2 bases, with 10 bases between them. The CDR3 is made up of 13 amino acids. Germline V lookup: CDR1 GTSNPN, CDR2 SVGIG (reference sequence).